The clone carrying this T cell receptor (beta chain) came up many times. These data belong to a study of kidney transplant recipient with SARS-CoV-2 infection. TCRdb called the reads again in MiXCR, with one record for every CDR3 protein. The table shows roughly 230,000 distinct CDR3 sequences, with around 28% occurring only once. From germline, CDR1 is LGHDT and CDR2 YNNKEL (reference sequence). V was shortened by 5 bases and J by 4 bases, with 23 bases between the two germline ends. This CDR3 comprises 17 residues. The specimen was a blood sample, collected at baseline and on roughly day 120 from a kidney transplant recipient. The TCR originated in a male patient younger than 45 who had COVID-19 and was a kidney transplant recipient. Some T cells may possibly be graft donor cells. This chain connects TRBV3-1 to TRBJ1-2; D gene unclear. Here the CDR3 DNA reads TGTGCCAGCAGCGACAAGCTCACCCTTCGAAAGACCTATGGCTACACCTTC. It encodes CASSDKLTLRKTYGYTF.